The subject of this entry is one T cell receptor beta chain. Its cognate antigen is unknown. This table comes from immunoSEQ multiplex PCR, and its TCRdb copy is limited to in-frame clones, with some not included. The sample holds about 39,000 clones, approximately 88% seen once. This CDR3 comprises 14 residues. The ends were cut back, 4 bases at V and 0 bases at J, with 11 bases in the middle. In germline, CDR1 is SQVTM, CDR2 ANQGSEA. These data originate in a study of PD-1 blockade in mismatch repair-deficient tumors. Study information: Patients had about 13 mismatch repair-deficient cancer types and were previously treated and progressing.

Study outcomes and limitations: After pembrolizumab, tumor-resident clones rose rapidly, then generally contracted before radiologic responses.

All patients were mismatch repair deficient, assessed by either PCR or immunohistochemistry. The TCR-sequenced patients were three responders to pembrolizumab. This TCR was sampled from an adult with mismatch repair-deficient cancer. The chain has TRBV29-1 and TRBJ2-3, with D perhaps matching TRBD2 (5 bases). Sequenced here: PBMCs, sampled 38 to 40 weeks after starting pembrolizumab. The CDR3 bases are TGCAGCGTTGGCGGGCTTAGTAGCACAGATACGCAGTATTTT. Protein sequence: CSVGGLSSTDTQYF.